A selection of T cell receptor beta chains follows, all from one sample in a study of OX40 agonist ivuxolimab in advanced cancers. Using immunoSEQ multiplex PCR, the repertoire was profiled, and TCRdb retains in-frame clones only, with some absent. The table includes under 85,000 clones, about 93% detected once. The input for sequencing was CD4+ or CD8+ T cells sorted from blood, taken in a trial of the OX40 agonist ivuxolimab. Every receptor here comes from an adult with an advanced solid tumor such as melanoma, head and neck, liver or kidney cancer. The CDR3 runs from the conserved cysteine through the conserved F or W. The order of the fields is CDR3 protein, CDR3 DNA, clone size, D gene, J gene, V gene. A D gene is named only where the DNA matches it firmly. Clone size is given for some rows only: seen once, a few or many times, or a class if the clone is expanded.

CASSSNRGTQYF TGTGCCAGCAGTTCCAACAGGGGGACCCAGTACTTC - TRBD1 TRBJ2-5 TRBV27
CASGPNNEQFF TGTGCCAGCGGGCCAAACAATGAGCAGTTCTTC - - TRBJ2-1 TRBV27
CASSGLAGINTGELFF TGTGCCAGCAGTGGACTAGCGGGGATAAACACCGGGGAGCTGTTTTTT - TRBD2 TRBJ2-2 TRBV2
CASSQERQNPIQPQHF TGCGCCAGCAGCCAAGAAAGACAGAACCCCATCCAGCCCCAGCATTTT - - TRBJ1-5 TRBV4-1
CAWSFRPYEQYF TGTGCCTGGAGTTTCCGGCCCTACGAGCAGTACTTC - - TRBJ2-7 TRBV30
CASSETGSYEQYF TGCGCCAGCAGTGAGACGGGTTCCTACGAGCAGTACTTC - - TRBJ2-7 TRBV10-1
CASSPGGGSNTGELFF TGTGCCAGCTCACCGGGAGGGGGCTCGAACACCGGGGAGCTGTTTTTT - - TRBJ2-2 TRBV18
CASSARVDTGKNTEAFF TGTGCCAGCAGTGCGAGGGTCGATACGGGCAAGAACACTGAAGCTTTCTTT - - TRBJ1-1 TRBV2
CASSLGAGAYNEQFF TGCGCCAGCAGCTTGGGAGCGGGGGCGTACAATGAGCAGTTCTTC - TRBD2 TRBJ2-1 TRBV5-1
CASSQQAYEQYF TGTGCCAGCAGCCAGCAAGCCTACGAGCAGTACTTC - - TRBJ2-7 TRBV11-2
CASSLRGRAPFTQYF TGTGCCAGCAGTTTACGAGGGAGGGCCCCATTTACGCAGTATTTT - TRBD2 TRBJ2-3 TRBV27
CASSSWGNNQPQHF TGTGCCAGCAGTTCGTGGGGAAACAATCAGCCCCAGCATTTT - - TRBJ1-5 TRBV2
CASSSIMNTEAFF TGTGCCAGCAGTTCAATTATGAACACTGAAGCTTTCTTT - - TRBJ1-1 TRBV27
CASSYSRDAFFF TGTGCCAGCAGTTACTCGAGGGATGCATTTTTCTTC - - TRBJ2-1 TRBV6-6
CAISESGAPNYEQYF TGTGCCATCAGTGAGTCGGGGGCTCCCAACTACGAGCAGTACTTC - - TRBJ2-7 TRBV10-3
CASSQAHTGEEKLFF TGCGCCAGCAGCCAAGCACATACAGGGGAAGAAAAACTGTTTTTT - TRBD1 TRBJ1-4 TRBV4-1
CASSEWIVQNTEAFF TGTGCCAGCAGTGAATGGATAGTCCAGAACACTGAAGCTTTCTTT - - TRBJ1-1 TRBV6-1
CASSFLTHNQPQHF TGTGCCAGCAGTTTCCTGACACACAATCAGCCCCAGCATTTT - - TRBJ1-5 TRBV28
CATGTGLYEQYF TGTGCGACCGGGACAGGATTATACGAGCAGTACTTC few TRBD1 TRBJ2-7 TRBV6-6
CASSQEARTLGELFF TGCGCCAGCAGCCAAGAGGCCCGGACGCTCGGGGAGCTGTTTTTT - - TRBJ2-2 TRBV4-1
CATSREAGTNTEAFF TGTGCCACCAGCAGAGAGGCAGGGACGAACACTGAAGCTTTCTTT - - TRBJ1-1 TRBV15
CASSWGGRAYEQYF TGTGCCAGCAGTTGGGGCGGGAGGGCCTACGAGCAGTACTTC - TRBD2 TRBJ2-7 TRBV27
CASSLSGITEQYF TGTGCCAGCAGTTTATCGGGTATCACGGAGCAGTACTTC - - TRBJ2-7 TRBV27
CASSLAGGMIEQYF TGTGCCAGCAGTTTAGCGGGGGGGATGATCGAGCAGTACTTC - TRBD2 TRBJ2-7 TRBV5-4
CSVEGGEQFF TGCAGCGTTGAAGGCGGAGAGCAGTTCTTC - - TRBJ2-1 TRBV29-1
CATLGRGNEQFF TGTGCCACCCTGGGCAGGGGAAATGAGCAGTTCTTC - - TRBJ2-1 TRBV27
CASSVDTTSNQPQHF TGTGCCAGCAGCGTAGACACGACTAGCAATCAGCCCCAGCATTTT - - TRBJ1-5 TRBV6-1
CASSLRAGSYNEQFF TGTGCCAGCAGCTTAAGGGCAGGGAGCTACAATGAGCAGTTCTTC once - TRBJ2-1 TRBV7-6
CASSYSGPPGYEQYF TGTGCCAGCAGTTACTCAGGACCCCCAGGTTACGAGCAGTACTTC few - TRBJ2-7 TRBV6-6
CASSEGPALNTEAFF TGCGCCAGCAGCGAGGGACCGGCTTTGAACACTGAAGCTTTCTTT - - TRBJ1-1 TRBV5-1
CASSQDRAGLGTDTQYF TGCGCCAGCAGCCAAGATAGAGCAGGGTTGGGCACAGATACGCAGTATTTT - - TRBJ2-3 TRBV4-1
CASSLRSYGSATSGNTIYF TGCGCCAGCAGCCTGAGATCTTACGGCAGTGCGACCTCTGGAAACACCATATATTTT - - TRBJ1-3 TRBV5-1
CASSEVAGGSYEQYF TGTGCCAGCAGTGAAGTGGCAGGGGGGTCCTACGAGCAGTACTTC - - TRBJ2-7 TRBV6-1
CASSWAGSYGYTF TGTGCCAGCAGTTGGGCAGGTTCCTATGGCTACACCTTC - - TRBJ1-2 TRBV27
CASSAVAASSYEQYF TGTGCCAGTAGTGCAGTAGCGGCTAGCTCCTACGAGCAGTACTTC few - TRBJ2-7 TRBV19
CASPPHRDGYTF TGTGCCAGCCCCCCCCACAGGGATGGCTACACCTTC - - TRBJ1-2 TRBV25-1
CASSEAGGGYEQYF TGTGCCAGCAGTGAAGCGGGGGGAGGTTACGAGCAGTACTTC - - TRBJ2-7 TRBV2
CASSFSGTRNTGELFF TGTGCCAGCAGCTTCTCCGGGACAAGGAACACCGGGGAGCTGTTTTTT medium-sized - TRBJ2-2 TRBV7-9
CSARSSGGPF TGCAGTGCTAGGAGTTCAGGGGGCCCCTTC - TRBD1 TRBJ1-2 TRBV20-1
CASSLEKRLDYGYTF TGCGCCAGCAGCCTAGAAAAAAGGTTAGACTATGGCTACACCTTC - - TRBJ1-2 TRBV4-3
CASSIDHGTGGYNEQFF TGTGCCAGTAGTATAGATCATGGAACAGGGGGCTACAATGAGCAGTTCTTC - TRBD1 TRBJ2-1 TRBV19
CASSAAEGQGFGINEQFF TGTGCCAGCAGCGCCGCGGAGGGACAGGGGTTTGGAATAAATGAGCAGTTCTTC - TRBD1 TRBJ2-1 TRBV9
CAWSAPWTGKDYGYTF TGTGCCTGGAGTGCACCATGGACAGGGAAGGACTATGGCTACACCTTC once TRBD1 TRBJ1-2 TRBV30
CSVRDGTQYF TGCAGCGTTCGAGACGGGACCCAGTACTTC - - TRBJ2-5 TRBV29-1
CASSISNENTEAFF TGTGCCAGCAGCATATCAAACGAGAACACTGAAGCTTTCTTT - - TRBJ1-1 TRBV9
CATRGLAGEDEQFF TGTGCCACCAGGGGACTAGCGGGAGAGGATGAGCAGTTCTTC - TRBD2 TRBJ2-1 TRBV6-1
CASSLLVTGELFF TGTGCCAGCAGCTTACTAGTGACCGGGGAGCTGTTTTTT - - TRBJ2-2 TRBV7-3
CASSPLWGVQPQHF TGTGCCAGCAGCCCCCTTTGGGGGGTGCAGCCCCAGCATTTT - - TRBJ1-5 TRBV14
CASSPPQDRVQETQYF TGCGCCAGCTCCCCCCCACAGGATAGGGTCCAAGAGACCCAGTACTTC - - TRBJ2-5 TRBV5-1
CASSLRAADTQYF TGTGCCAGCAGCTTACGAGCGGCAGATACGCAGTATTTT - - TRBJ2-3 TRBV7-3
CASGHNSYEQYF TGTGCTAGTGGCCATAATTCCTACGAGCAGTACTTC - - TRBJ2-7 TRBV12-5
CAGDFGLADNEQFF TGTGCTGGTGATTTCGGACTAGCGGACAATGAGCAGTTCTTC - TRBD2 TRBJ2-1 TRBV12-5
CASSLEARPNTEAFF TGTGCCAGCAGCTTAGAGGCCAGACCGAACACTGAAGCTTTCTTT - - TRBJ1-1 TRBV7-6
CSVEPTAIQETQYF TGCAGCGTCGAACCCACAGCGATACAAGAGACCCAGTACTTC - - TRBJ2-5 TRBV29-1
CASSHDREDLLTYGYTF TGTGCCAGCTCTCATGACAGGGAGGACCTTCTCACCTATGGCTACACCTTC - TRBD1 TRBJ1-2 TRBV18